The 25 T cell receptor beta chains below come from one sample, sequenced in a study of blood T cell repertoires in COVID-19. TCRdb's table, derived via immunoSEQ multiplex PCR, lists solely in-frame clones and lacks some. The sample has a few hundred thousand clones; roughly 88% are singletons. Sequencing was performed on peripheral blood. The receptors derive from an older man with acute or convalescent COVID-19.

This rearrangement joins TRBV29-1 to TRBJ2-1, with 11 bases identical to TRBD2. The CDR3 has 14 amino acids. In germline, CDR1 is SQVTM, CDR2 ANQGSEA. J lost 7 bases, V lost 5 bases, and 7 bases had no gene match. CDR3 DNA sequence: TGCAGCGTTCTGACTAGCGGGAAATCTAATGAGCAGTTCTTC. This translates into CSVLTSGKSNEQFF.

The chain joins TRBV5-1 to TRBJ2-3; 10 bases agree with TRBD2. Germline lookup yields CDR1 SGHRS and CDR2 YFSETQ. This CDR3 spans 17 amino acids. V trimming: 0 bases; J trimming: 1 base; junction bases outside the gene matches: 5. CDR3 sequence (DNA): TGCGCCAGCAGCTTGGGCGGACTAGCGGACGGCACAGATACGCAGTATTTT. Its translation is CASSLGGLADGTDTQYF.

The V and J genes are TRBV9 and TRBJ1-1; D not certain. CDR1 and CDR2 from the germline V gene are SGDLS and YYNGEE. The CDR3 loop spans 14 amino acids. The V end lost 4 bases, the J end lost 1 base, and 11 bases lay between the germline ends. In DNA, the CDR3 is TGTGCCAGCAGCCCCCGTGTCGGGAACACTGAAGCTTTCTTT. Amino acids: CASSPRVGNTEAFF.

This chain links TRBV18 with TRBJ2-7; TRBD2 matches at 11 bases. J lost 1 base, V lost 4 bases, and 6 bases had no gene match. This CDR3 comprises 16 residues. From germline, CDR1 is KGHSH and CDR2 LQKENI. CDR3 in amino acids: CASSQTSGVISYEQYF. CDR3 DNA sequence: TGTGCCAGCTCACAGACTAGCGGGGTTATATCCTACGAGCAGTACTTC.

This chain joins TRBV19 and TRBJ1-5; 12 bases agree with TRBD1. V was clipped by 2 bases and J by 7 bases; unmatched bases: 12. Per the germline V gene, CDR1 is LNHDA and CDR2 is SQIVND (reference sequence). The CDR3 is made up of 18 amino acids. The CDR3 sequence: CASSIMGGGTGGLQPQHF. CDR3 sequence (DNA): TGTGCCAGTAGTATAATGGGTGGCGGGACAGGGGGCTTGCAGCCCCAGCATTTT.

The chain recombines TRBV3-1 (or the pseudogene TRBV3-2) with TRBJ2-5; weak D call: TRBD2 (5 bases). V lost 1 base to trimming and J lost 2 bases, with 14 bases between them. The CDR3 runs to 16 residues. From germline, CDR1 is LGHDT and CDR2 YNNKEL (reference sequence). The CDR3 DNA is TGTGCCAGCAGCCAAGGGACTTTGTGGAAACAAGAGACCCAGTACTTC. Protein product: CASSQGTLWKQETQYF.

At least ten counts were recorded for this clone. The CDR3 DNA sequence: TGTGCCACCTCCGGTGGGACTAGCGGGGGGATGAAGACCCAGTACTTC. It specifies CATSGGTSGGMKTQYF. The chain combines TRBV7-2 with TRBJ2-5; TRBD2 matches at 15 bases. This CDR3 is 16 amino acids long. The trim removed 10 bases at V and 6 bases at J, leaving 12 bases unmatched. The germline V gene has CDR1 SGHTA and CDR2 FQGNSA. The complete variable domain, with remaining parts taken from reference TRBV7-2 and TRBJ2-5, reads GAGVSQSPSNKVTEKGKDVELRCDPISGHTALYWYRQSLGQGLEFLIYFQGNSAPDKSGLPSDRFSAERTGGSVSTLTIQRTQQEDSAVYLCATSGGTSGGMKTQYFGPGTRLLVL.

This clone was found a few times. This chain connects TRBV21-1 to TRBJ2-7; the DNA was not compared with TRBD1, the D call given in the table. TRBV21-1 is an annotated pseudogene. This CDR3 region has 17 residues. The CDR3 here is CASSKRGTGGPNYEQYF. In nucleotides, the CDR3 is TGTGCCAGCAGCAAAAGAGGGACAGGAGGACCCAACTACGAGCAGTACTTC.

In this sample, this clone turned up once. The chain joins TRBV3-1 (or the pseudogene TRBV3-2) to TRBJ1-2, with 7 bases fitting TRBD1. Germline-derived CDR1 and CDR2 are LGHDT and YNNKEL (reference sequence). The CDR3 length is 17 residues. V lost 2 bases and J lost 2; bases outside the gene matches: 11. In nucleotides, the CDR3 is TGTGCCAGCAGCCAACTCCATGGACAGGAGGGGAACTATGGCTACACCTTC. Protein sequence: CASSQLHGQEGNYGYTF.

This clone was recorded once. The V call is TRBV7-9, the J call TRBJ2-3, with 12 bases matching TRBD2. V gave up 5 bases and J gave up 6 bases; unmatched junction bases: 6. This CDR3 contains 15 residues. Germline CDR1 is SEHNR and CDR2 is FQNEAQ (reference sequence). CDR3 amino acids: CASSQLAGGRDTQYF. DNA for the CDR3: TGTGCCAGCAGCCAACTAGCGGGAGGCCGGGATACGCAGTATTTT. Using reference TRBV7-9 and TRBJ2-3 for the parts outside the CDR3, the full variable domain is DTGVSQNPRHKITKRGQNVTFRCDPISEHNRLYWYRQTLGQGPEFLTYFQNEAQLEKSRLLSDRFSAERPKGSFSTLEIQRTEQGDSAMYLCASSQLAGGRDTQYFGPGTRLTVL.

This clone has just a few counts. This chain joins TRBV20-1 and TRBJ1-1; D unclear. Between the trimmed V and J ends, which lost 6 bases and 4 bases, there was a span of 6 bases. The CDR3 totals 10 residues. Germline CDR1 is DFQATT and CDR2 is SNEGSKA (reference sequence). This chain's CDR3 is CSAGPTEAFF. CDR3 nucleotides: TGCAGTGCCGGTCCCACTGAAGCTTTCTTT.

The chain links TRBV19 to TRBJ1-2, with 10 bases that match TRBD1. Germline CDR1 and CDR2: LNHDA and SQIVND (reference sequence). Losses at the gene ends were 5 bases for V and 8 bases for J; bases not matched to a gene: 11. CDR3 length: 15 amino acids. The CDR3 DNA reads TGTGCCAGTAGTCTCAACCCGACAGGGGGCGACGGCTACACCTTC. Translated, it gives CASSLNPTGGDGYTF.

This clone has a handful of counts. The V call is TRBV7-9, the J call TRBJ1-3; possibly TRBD1 for D (6 bases). Trimming pared 0 bases from V and 0 bases from J, leaving 9 bases between. This CDR3 has 16 amino acids. The V gene's germline CDR1 is SEHNR and CDR2 FQNEAQ (reference sequence). The CDR3 loop is CASSLAGAYSGNTIYF. The CDR3 bases are TGTGCCAGCAGCTTAGCGGGGGCCTACTCTGGAAACACCATATATTTT.

The genes are TRBV18 and TRBJ1-2, with 7 bases aligning to TRBD1. The CDR3 has 13 amino acids. V lost 4 bases to trimming and J lost 6 bases; unmatched junction nucleotides: 5. The V gene's germline CDR1 is KGHSH and CDR2 LQKENI. This CDR3 reads CASSQEGADGYTF. For the CDR3, the DNA is TGTGCCAGCTCACAGGAGGGGGCAGATGGCTACACCTTC.

V usage is TRBV9 and J usage is TRBJ1-2; TRBD1 matches 8 bases. Trimming removed 3 bases from V and 8 bases from J; junction bases left unmatched: 9. The CDR3 consists of 14 residues. Looked up from germline, CDR1 is SGDLS and CDR2 is YYNGEE. The CDR3: CASSALQGEVGYTF. In DNA, the CDR3 is TGTGCCAGCAGCGCCTTACAGGGGGAAGTGGGCTACACCTTC.

This clone was recorded only once. CDR3 sequence: CASSPMDGGDQPQHF. The CDR3 coding sequence is TGTGCCAGCTCACCAATGGACGGAGGCGATCAGCCCCAGCATTTT. The chain joins TRBV18 to TRBJ1-5, with D unclear. Trimming took off 2 bases at V and 5 bases at J, with 13 bases between the two ends. The CDR3 loop spans 15 amino acids. The germline V gene encodes CDR1 KGHSH and CDR2 LQKENI.

The chain recombines TRBV4-3 with TRBJ1-4; D is unresolved. Per the germline V gene, CDR1 is LGHNA and CDR2 is YSLEER. The CDR3 is 13 residues long. With 1 base removed from V and 7 bases from J, the gap between germline ends came to 7 bases. DNA of the CDR3: TGCGCCAGCAGCCAAGCGGGAAGTGAAAAACTGTTTTTT. Its protein product is CASSQAGSEKLFF.

This sequence joins TRBV28 and TRBJ1-3; 7 bases line up with TRBD1. The CDR3 contains 15 residues. J lost 4 bases, V lost 7 bases, and 10 bases had no gene match. CDR1 MDHEN and CDR2 SYDVKM come from the germline V gene. The CDR3 DNA follows: TGTGCCAGCATGAAGAGTGGGACAGCAGGAAACACCATATATTTT. It translates to CASMKSGTAGNTIYF.

The chain has TRBV29-1 and TRBJ1-2; 10 bases agree with TRBD1. The CDR3 is 16 amino acids. The V gene's germline CDR1 is SQVTM and CDR2 ANQGSEA. V dropped 4 bases and J dropped 0; count of bases not matched to a gene: 8. The CDR3 nucleotides are TGCAGCGTTGTAGGCGGACAGGGGGTTGCTAACTATGGCTACACCTTC. Translation gives CSVVGGQGVANYGYTF.

This clone was detected only once. The chain couples TRBV6-2 or TRBV6-3 to TRBJ2-2; D perhaps matches TRBD1 (6 bases). There are 16 residues in the CDR3. The germline V gene encodes CDR1 MNHEY and CDR2 SVGEGT. Trimming took off 2 bases at V and 1 base at J, with 11 bases between the two ends. CDR3 in amino acids: CASSYQGHMNTGELFF. The CDR3 DNA reads TGTGCCAGCAGTTACCAGGGACATATGAACACCGGGGAGCTGTTTTTT.

The CDR3 loop reads CASRPAGQPNTEAFF. The DNA for the CDR3 is TGCGCCAGCAGACCGGCGGGACAGCCGAACACTGAAGCTTTCTTT. The rearrangement uses TRBV5-1 and TRBJ1-1, with 7 bases aligning to TRBD1. CDR1 is SGHRS and CDR2 is YFSETQ in the germline V gene. V lost 5 bases and J lost 1; bases outside the gene matches: 8. This CDR3 has 15 residues.

The chain carries TRBV5-1 and TRBJ2-1, with TRBD2 matching 8 bases. Germline V gives CDR1 SGHRS, CDR2 YFSETQ. This CDR3 comprises 16 residues. V trimming: 3 bases; J trimming: 0 bases; junction bases outside the gene matches: 5. The CDR3 region is CASSSGGTRSYNEQFF. The CDR3 bases are TGCGCCAGCAGCTCGGGAGGGACACGCTCCTACAATGAGCAGTTCTTC.

For this clone: A read error may account for a junction end that differs from germline. V and J are TRBV6-2 or TRBV6-3 and TRBJ2-7; TRBD2 matches at 8 bases. The germline V gene encodes CDR1 MNHEY and CDR2 SVGEGT. The CDR3 runs to 14 residues. The CDR3: CASSLTGTSDRRSF. The CDR3, as DNA: TGTGCCAGCAGTTTGACCGGGACTAGTGATCGAAGGTCCTTC.

V is TRBV12-3 or TRBV12-4 and J is TRBJ2-1; 11 nucleotides match TRBD2. The V and J ends lost 3 bases and 15 bases, in that order; junction bases with no gene match: 7. The CDR3 loop spans 13 amino acids. CDR3 in amino acids: CASSLGTSGLRFF. Written as DNA, the CDR3 is TGTGCCAGCAGTTTGGGGACTAGCGGCCTCCGGTTCTTC.

The V call is TRBV7-9, the J call TRBJ1-5; D is possibly TRBD1 (5 bases). The V end lost 4 bases, the J end lost 4 bases, and 8 bases lay between the germline ends. The CDR3 is made up of 13 amino acids. Germline lookup yields CDR1 SEHNR and CDR2 FQNEAQ (reference sequence). In DNA form, the CDR3 reads TGTGCCAGCAGCTCGGACAAAAATCAGCCCCAGCATTTT. Encoded protein: CASSSDKNQPQHF. Supplemented by reference TRBV7-9 and TRBJ1-5, the full variable domain reads DTGVSQNPRHKITKRGQNVTFRCDPISEHNRLYWYRQTLGQGPEFLTYFQNEAQLEKSRLLSDRFSAERPKGSFSTLEIQRTEQGDSAMYLCASSSDKNQPQHFGDGTRLSIL.